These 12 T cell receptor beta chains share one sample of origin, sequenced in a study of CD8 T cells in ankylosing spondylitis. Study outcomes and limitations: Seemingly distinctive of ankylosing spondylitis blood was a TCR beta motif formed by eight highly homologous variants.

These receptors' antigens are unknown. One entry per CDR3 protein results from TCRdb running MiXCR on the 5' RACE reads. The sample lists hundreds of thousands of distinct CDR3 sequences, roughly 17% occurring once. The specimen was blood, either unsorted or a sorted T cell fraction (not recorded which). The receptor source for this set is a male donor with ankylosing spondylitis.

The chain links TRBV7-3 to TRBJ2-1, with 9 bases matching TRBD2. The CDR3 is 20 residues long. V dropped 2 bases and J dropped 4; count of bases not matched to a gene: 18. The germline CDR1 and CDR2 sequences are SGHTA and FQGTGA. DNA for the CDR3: TGTGCCAGCAGCTTATATCGGCTAGCGGGACCCCCGGCGGAGTACAATGAGCAGTTCTTC. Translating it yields CASSLYRLAGPPAEYNEQFF.

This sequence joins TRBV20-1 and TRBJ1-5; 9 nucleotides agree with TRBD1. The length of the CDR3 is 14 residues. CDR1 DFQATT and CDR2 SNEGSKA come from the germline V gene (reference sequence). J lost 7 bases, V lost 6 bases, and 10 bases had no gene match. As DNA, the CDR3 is TGCAGTGCGTTAGAGGGACAGGGAGGCCAGCCCCAGCATTTT. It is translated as CSALEGQGGQPQHF.

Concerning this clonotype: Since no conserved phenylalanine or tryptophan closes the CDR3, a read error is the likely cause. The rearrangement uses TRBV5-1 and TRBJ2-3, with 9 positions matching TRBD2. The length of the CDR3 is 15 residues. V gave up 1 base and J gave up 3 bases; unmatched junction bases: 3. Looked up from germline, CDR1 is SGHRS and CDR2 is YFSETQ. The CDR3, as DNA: TGCGCCAGCAGCTTGAGCGGGAGGAGGACAGATACGCAGTATTTG. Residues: CASSLSGRRTDTQYL.

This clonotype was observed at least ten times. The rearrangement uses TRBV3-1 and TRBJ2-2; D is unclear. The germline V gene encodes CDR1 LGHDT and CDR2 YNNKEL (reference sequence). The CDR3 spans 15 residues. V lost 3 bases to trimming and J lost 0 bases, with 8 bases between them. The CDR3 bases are TGTGCCAGCAGCCAGCGACAAACGAACACCGGGGAGCTGTTTTTT. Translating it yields CASSQRQTNTGELFF.

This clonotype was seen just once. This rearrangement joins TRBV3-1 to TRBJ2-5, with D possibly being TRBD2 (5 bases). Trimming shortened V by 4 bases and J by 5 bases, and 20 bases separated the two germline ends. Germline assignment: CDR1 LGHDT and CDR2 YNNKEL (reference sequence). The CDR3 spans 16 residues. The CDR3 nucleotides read TGTGCCAGCAGCCGGAAAGGCGCCGGAGGTCGGGAGACCCAGTACTTC. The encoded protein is CASSRKGAGGRETQYF.

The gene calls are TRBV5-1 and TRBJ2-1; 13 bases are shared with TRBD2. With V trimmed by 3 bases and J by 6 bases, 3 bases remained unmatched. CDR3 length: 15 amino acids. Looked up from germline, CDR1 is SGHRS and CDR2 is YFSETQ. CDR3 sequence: CASSSLAGGGNEQFF. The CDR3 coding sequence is TGCGCCAGCAGCTCACTAGCGGGAGGGGGCAATGAGCAGTTCTTC.

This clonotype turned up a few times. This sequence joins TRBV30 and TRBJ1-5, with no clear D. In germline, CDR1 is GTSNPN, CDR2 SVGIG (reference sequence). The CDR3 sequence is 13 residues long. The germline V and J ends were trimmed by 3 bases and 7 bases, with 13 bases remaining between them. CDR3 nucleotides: TGTGCCTGGAGCGTCCAAGGAGGCCAGCCCCAGCATTTT. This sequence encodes CAWSVQGGQPQHF.

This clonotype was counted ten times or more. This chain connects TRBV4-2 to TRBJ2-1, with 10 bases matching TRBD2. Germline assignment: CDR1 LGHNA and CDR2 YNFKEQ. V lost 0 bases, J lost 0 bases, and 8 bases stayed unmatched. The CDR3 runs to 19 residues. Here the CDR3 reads CASSQENSGRRHSYNEQFF. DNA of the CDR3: TGTGCCAGCAGCCAAGAAAATAGCGGGAGGAGACACTCCTACAATGAGCAGTTCTTC.

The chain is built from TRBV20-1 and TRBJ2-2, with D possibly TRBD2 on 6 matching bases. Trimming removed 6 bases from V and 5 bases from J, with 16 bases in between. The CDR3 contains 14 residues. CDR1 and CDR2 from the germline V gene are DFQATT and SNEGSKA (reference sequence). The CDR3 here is CSAHGGGGTGELFF. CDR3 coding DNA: TGCAGTGCCCACGGGGGAGGAGGTACCGGGGAGCTGTTTTTT.

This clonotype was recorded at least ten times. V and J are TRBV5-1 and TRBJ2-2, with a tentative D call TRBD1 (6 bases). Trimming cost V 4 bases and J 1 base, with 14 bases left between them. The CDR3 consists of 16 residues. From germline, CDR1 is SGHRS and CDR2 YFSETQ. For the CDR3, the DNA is TGCGCCAGCAGCGGAATTACAGGGCGGAACACCGGGGAGCTGTTTTTT. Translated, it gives CASSGITGRNTGELFF.

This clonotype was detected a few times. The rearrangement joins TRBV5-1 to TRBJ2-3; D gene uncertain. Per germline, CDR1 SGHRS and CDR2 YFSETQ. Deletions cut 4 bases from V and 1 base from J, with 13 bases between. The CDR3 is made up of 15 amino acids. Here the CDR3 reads CASSIGPAGTDTQYF. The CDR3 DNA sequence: TGCGCCAGCAGCATAGGACCGGCGGGCACAGATACGCAGTATTTT.

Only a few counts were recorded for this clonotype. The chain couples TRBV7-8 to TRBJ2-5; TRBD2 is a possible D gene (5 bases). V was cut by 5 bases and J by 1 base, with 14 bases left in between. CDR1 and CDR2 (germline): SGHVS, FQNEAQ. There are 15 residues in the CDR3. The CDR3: CASSRVGGFQETQYF. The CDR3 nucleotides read TGTGCCAGCAGCCGAGTTGGAGGCTTCCAAGAGACCCAGTACTTC.